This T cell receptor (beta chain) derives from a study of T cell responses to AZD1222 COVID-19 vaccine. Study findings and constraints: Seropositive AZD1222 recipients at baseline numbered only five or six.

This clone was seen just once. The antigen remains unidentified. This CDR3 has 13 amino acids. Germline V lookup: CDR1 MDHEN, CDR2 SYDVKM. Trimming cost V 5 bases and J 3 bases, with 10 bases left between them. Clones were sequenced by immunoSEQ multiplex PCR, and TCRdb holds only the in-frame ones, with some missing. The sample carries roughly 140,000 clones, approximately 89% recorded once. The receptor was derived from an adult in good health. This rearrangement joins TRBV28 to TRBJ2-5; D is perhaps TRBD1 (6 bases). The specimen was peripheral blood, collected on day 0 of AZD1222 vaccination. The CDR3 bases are TGTGCCAGCAGTCAGGGGATGAAAGAGACCCAGTACTTC. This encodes CASSQGMKETQYF. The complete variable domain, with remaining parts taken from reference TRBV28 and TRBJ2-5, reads DVKVTQSSRYLVKRTGEKVFLECVQDMDHENMFWYRQDPGLGLRLIYFSYDVKMKEKGDIPEGYSVSREKKERFSLILESASTNQTSMYLCASSQGMKETQYFGPGTRLLVL.